This T cell receptor (beta chain) was obtained from a study of cytomegalovirus exposure and HLA in healthy donors. Study details: Genetic ancestry analysis placed approximately 80% of the 398 donors that were genotyped in the Caucasian-associated cluster. General study results and limits: Later on, an analysis showed TCR association rates differing by HLA locus, with DRB1 the most and HLA-C the fewest.

With respect to this clone: What it binds is not known.

Use of 60 Vbeta and 13 Jbeta primers characterized the PCR. Methods used by the authors: The count from a later analysis was tens of millions of unique TCR beta chains, some 10 million of them shared. Assay used: immunoSEQ multiplex PCR; TCRdb lists only in-frame clones, some missing. The D gene and trimming were derived from the DNA, and the V and J assignments and clone size from that table. Of some 180,000 clones listed, roughly 76% are singletons. The sample taken for sequencing was PBMCs. The receptor's source is a male donor in good health and CMV-seronegative.

Here the CDR3 DNA reads TGTGCCAGCAAAGAGCCGGGACTAGCGTTGCGGCAGTACTTC. It is translated as CASKEPGLALRQYF. V is TRBV6-5 and J is TRBJ2-7; TRBD2 matches 10 bases. The CDR3 has 14 residues. V lost 7 bases and J lost 9; bases outside the gene matches: 12. The germline V gene has CDR1 MNHEY and CDR2 SVGAGI.